This TCR beta chain was observed in a study of Graves' ophthalmopathy and Graves' hyperthyroidism. TCR beta CDR3 amplification used RNA transcripts. Following a first-round RT-PCR that used HTBI primers, a second-round multiplex PCR was carried out. TCRdb itself ran the multiplex PCR reads through MiXCR, one entry per CDR3 protein. The sample gives under 350,000 distinct CDR3 sequences, around a sixth of which show up once; more than 9% is in the top ten. Out of around 9.7 ml of fresh peripheral blood, PBMCs were obtained. At least ten counts were recorded for this clonotype. The sample consisted of peripheral blood. The sequence derives from an adult man with Graves' ophthalmopathy.

The CDR3, as DNA: TGCAGCGTGGCCAACAGGGGGCATGGCTACACCTTC. Encoded protein: CSVANRGHGYTF. V and J are TRBV29-1 and TRBJ1-2; TRBD1 aligns across 9 bases. CDR1 and CDR2 from the germline V gene are SQVTM and ANQGSEA. V lost 6 bases, J lost 6 bases, and 5 bases stayed unmatched. The length of the CDR3 is 12 residues.